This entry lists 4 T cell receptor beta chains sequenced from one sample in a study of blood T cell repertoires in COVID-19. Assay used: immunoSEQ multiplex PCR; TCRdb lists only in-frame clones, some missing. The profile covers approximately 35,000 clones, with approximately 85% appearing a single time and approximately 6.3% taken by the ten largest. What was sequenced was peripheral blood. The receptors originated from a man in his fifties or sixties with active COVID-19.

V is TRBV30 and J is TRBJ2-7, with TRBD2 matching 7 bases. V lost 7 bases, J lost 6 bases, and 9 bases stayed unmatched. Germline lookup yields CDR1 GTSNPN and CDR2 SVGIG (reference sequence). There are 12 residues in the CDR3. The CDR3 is CASGGRLREQYV. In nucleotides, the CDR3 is TGTGCCTCCGGGGGGAGATTACGCGAGCAGTACGTC.

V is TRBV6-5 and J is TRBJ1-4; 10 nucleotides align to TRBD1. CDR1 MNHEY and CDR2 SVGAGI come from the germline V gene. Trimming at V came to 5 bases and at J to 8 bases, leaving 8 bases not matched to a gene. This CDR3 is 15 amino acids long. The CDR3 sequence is CASSRTGTGDEKLFF. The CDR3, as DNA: TGTGCCAGCAGTCGAACCGGGACAGGGGACGAAAAACTGTTTTTT.

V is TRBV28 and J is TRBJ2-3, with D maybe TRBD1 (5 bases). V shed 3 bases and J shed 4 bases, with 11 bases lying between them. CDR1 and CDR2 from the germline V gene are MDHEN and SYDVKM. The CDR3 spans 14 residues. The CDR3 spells CASSFRLGADTQYF. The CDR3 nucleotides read TGTGCCAGCAGTTTCCGGCTAGGGGCAGATACGCAGTATTTT.

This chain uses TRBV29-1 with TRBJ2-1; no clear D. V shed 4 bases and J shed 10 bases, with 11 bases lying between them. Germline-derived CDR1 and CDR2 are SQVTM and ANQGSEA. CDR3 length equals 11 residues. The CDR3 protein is CSVVELWEQFF. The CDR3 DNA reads TGCAGCGTTGTGGAGCTCTGGGAGCAGTTCTTC.